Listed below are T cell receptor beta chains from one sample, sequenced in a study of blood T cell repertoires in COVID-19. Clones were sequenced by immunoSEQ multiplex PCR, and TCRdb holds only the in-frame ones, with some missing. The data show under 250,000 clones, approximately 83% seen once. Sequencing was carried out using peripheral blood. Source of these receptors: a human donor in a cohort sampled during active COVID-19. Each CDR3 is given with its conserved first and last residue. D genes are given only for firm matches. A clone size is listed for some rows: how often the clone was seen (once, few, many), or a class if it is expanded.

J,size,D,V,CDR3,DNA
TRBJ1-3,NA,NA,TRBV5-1,CASSYQVLQTKNTIYF,TGCGCCAGCAGCTATCAGGTACTCCAAACGAAGAACACCATATATTTT
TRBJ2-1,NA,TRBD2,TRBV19,CASRSTSGASGYNEQFF,TGTGCCAGTAGGTCGACTAGCGGGGCCTCTGGTTACAATGAGCAGTTCTTC
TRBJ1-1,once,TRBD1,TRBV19,CASSARQGRNTEAFF,TGTGCCAGTAGTGCCCGACAGGGGAGGAACACTGAAGCTTTCTTT
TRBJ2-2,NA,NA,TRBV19,CASNQLGTTRTGELFF,TGTGCCAGTAACCAACTCGGTACTACGAGGACCGGGGAGCTGTTTTTT
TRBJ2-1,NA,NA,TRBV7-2,CASSLIAGTSSYNEQFF,TGTGCCAGCAGCTTAATCGCAGGTACTAGCTCCTACAATGAGCAGTTCTTC
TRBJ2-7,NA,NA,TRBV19,CASSIQLQGPYEQYF,TGTGCCAGTAGTATTCAACTTCAGGGCCCCTACGAGCAGTACTTC
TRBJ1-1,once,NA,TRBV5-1,CASSLDRRNTEAFF,TGCGCCAGCAGCTTGGACAGACGGAACACTGAAGCTTTCTTT
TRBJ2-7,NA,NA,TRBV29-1,CSVEIVGQGSYEQYF,TGCAGCGTTGAAATTGTAGGGCAGGGATCCTACGAGCAGTACTTC
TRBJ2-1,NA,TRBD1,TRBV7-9,CASSPIGQVKFNEQFF,TGTGCCAGCAGCCCAATCGGACAGGTGAAGTTCAATGAGCAGTTCTTC
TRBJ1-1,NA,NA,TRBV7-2,CASILQRDSTEAFF,TGTGCCAGCATCCTCCAGCGGGATAGCACTGAAGCTTTCTTT
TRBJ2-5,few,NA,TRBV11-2,CASTRQETQYF,TGTGCCAGCACGCGACAAGAGACCCAGTACTTC
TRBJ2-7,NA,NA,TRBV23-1,CASSQEYNRSHEQYF,TGCGCCAGCAGTCAAGAATATAACAGGTCGCACGAGCAGTACTTC
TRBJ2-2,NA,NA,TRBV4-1,CASSLLSGKNTGELFF,TGCGCCAGCAGCCTACTCTCGGGAAAAAACACCGGGGAGCTGTTTTTT
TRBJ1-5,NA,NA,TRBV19,CASSVDRWNQPQHF,TGTGCCAGTAGTGTGGACAGATGGAATCAGCCCCAGCATTTT
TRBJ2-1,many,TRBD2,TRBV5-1,CASSPGTSGGAVRFF,TGCGCCAGCAGCCCGGGGACTAGCGGGGGGGCGGTGCGGTTCTTC
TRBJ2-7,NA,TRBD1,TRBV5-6,CASSLAGTGNEQYF,TGTGCCAGCAGCTTGGCCGGGACAGGGAACGAGCAGTACTTC
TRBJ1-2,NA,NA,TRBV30,CAWSARGAGYTF,TGTGCCTGGAGTGCCCGGGGGGCTGGCTACACCTTC
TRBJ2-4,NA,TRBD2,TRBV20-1,CSASLGLAAKNIQYF,TGCAGTGCTAGTTTGGGACTAGCAGCCAAAAACATTCAGTACTTC
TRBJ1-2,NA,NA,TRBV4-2,CASSQSPRVGYTF,TGTGCCAGCAGCCAATCCCCCCGGGTTGGCTACACCTTC
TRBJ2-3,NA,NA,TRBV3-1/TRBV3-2,CASSQETGAMGTDTQYF,TGTGCCAGCAGCCAAGAAACTGGGGCGATGGGCACAGATACGCAGTATTTT